These T cell receptor beta chains were read from a single sample in a study of blood T cell repertoires in COVID-19. TCRdb's table, derived via immunoSEQ multiplex PCR, lists solely in-frame clones and lacks some. The sample records some 270,000 clones, around 86% being singletons. The sample consisted of peripheral blood. These receptors were collected from a man aged 50 to 60 with acute or convalescent COVID-19. Each CDR3 is given with its conserved first and last residue. Each record gives: D gene, J gene, CDR3 length, clone size, V gene, CDR3 DNA, CDR3 protein. D genes are given only for firm matches. The size entry is marked missing in some rows and otherwise reads once, few, many or a size class.

D gene: TRBD2; J gene: TRBJ2-1; CDR3 length: 14; clone size: once; V gene: TRBV5-1; CDR3 DNA: TGCGCCAGCTCTCTAGCGGGGAGTGAAAATGAGCAGTTCTTC; CDR3 protein: CASSLAGSENEQFF
D gene: TRBD1; J gene: TRBJ1-1; CDR3 length: 13; clone size: -; V gene: TRBV29-1; CDR3 DNA: TGCAGCGTTGCAGGGGGCGTTTGGAGTGAAGCTTTCTTT; CDR3 protein: CSVAGGVWSEAFF
D gene: -; J gene: TRBJ1-2; CDR3 length: 13; clone size: -; V gene: TRBV5-4; CDR3 DNA: TGTGCCAGCAGCCCAGGGTACGGGTATGGCTACACCTTC; CDR3 protein: CASSPGYGYGYTF
D gene: TRBD2; J gene: TRBJ2-5; CDR3 length: 17; clone size: -; V gene: TRBV29-1; CDR3 DNA: TGCAGCGTCGTGGGCTCGCGGGGGGCCGGCGGGTTAGAGACCCAGTACTTC; CDR3 protein: CSVVGSRGAGGLETQYF
D gene: -; J gene: TRBJ2-1; CDR3 length: 16; clone size: -; V gene: TRBV11-2; CDR3 DNA: TGTGCCAGCAGCTTAGTTTTGGCTAGTCCCGGGAATGAGCAGTTCTTC; CDR3 protein: CASSLVLASPGNEQFF
D gene: TRBD1; J gene: TRBJ1-2; CDR3 length: 13; clone size: -; V gene: TRBV30; CDR3 DNA: TGTGCCTGGAGTCGACAGGGTCGGCTGGGCTACACCTTC; CDR3 protein: CAWSRQGRLGYTF
D gene: -; J gene: TRBJ1-2; CDR3 length: 12; clone size: -; V gene: TRBV12-3/TRBV12-4; CDR3 DNA: TGTGCCAGCAGTTTAGCGCGATCAGGCTACACCTTC; CDR3 protein: CASSLARSGYTF
D gene: TRBD1; J gene: TRBJ1-2; CDR3 length: 13; clone size: -; V gene: TRBV2; CDR3 DNA: TGTGCCAGCGGTCCGGACAGGGTCTATGGCTACACCTTC; CDR3 protein: CASGPDRVYGYTF
D gene: -; J gene: TRBJ1-1; CDR3 length: 14; clone size: -; V gene: TRBV9; CDR3 DNA: TGTGCCAGCAGCGTATATCAGGGATCCACTGAAGCTTTCTTT; CDR3 protein: CASSVYQGSTEAFF
D gene: TRBD2; J gene: TRBJ2-1; CDR3 length: 15; clone size: -; V gene: TRBV14; CDR3 DNA: TGTGCCAGCAGCCAAGCGGCTAGCGGGGTTTCCCGCAAGTTCTTC; CDR3 protein: CASSQAASGVSRKFF
D gene: TRBD1; J gene: TRBJ1-5; CDR3 length: 17; clone size: -; V gene: TRBV2; CDR3 DNA: TGTGCCAGCAGTCAAACCCTGGACAGGGGCGGCAATCAGCCCCAGCATTTT; CDR3 protein: CASSQTLDRGGNQPQHF
D gene: TRBD1; J gene: TRBJ1-5; CDR3 length: 14; clone size: -; V gene: TRBV25-1; CDR3 DNA: TGTGCCAGCAGTAACACGGGACAGGGATCGCCCCAGCATTTT; CDR3 protein: CASSNTGQGSPQHF
D gene: TRBD2; J gene: TRBJ2-5; CDR3 length: 16; clone size: -; V gene: TRBV27; CDR3 DNA: TGTGCCAGCAGTTTATCTCTAGCGGGGGGGGGAGAGACCCAGTACTTC; CDR3 protein: CASSLSLAGGGETQYF
D gene: -; J gene: TRBJ2-1; CDR3 length: 12; clone size: -; V gene: TRBV9; CDR3 DNA: TGTGCCAGCAGCGCCTCCGGGACTTCGCAGTTCTTC; CDR3 protein: CASSASGTSQFF
D gene: -; J gene: TRBJ1-1; CDR3 length: 13; clone size: -; V gene: TRBV29-1; CDR3 DNA: TGCAGCGCCGTGAGGGATGTGTACACTGAAGCTTTCTTT; CDR3 protein: CSAVRDVYTEAFF
D gene: -; J gene: TRBJ1-2; CDR3 length: 16; clone size: -; V gene: TRBV5-1; CDR3 DNA: TGCGCCAGCAGCTGGGACGGGACACCCAAGGCGGATGGCTACACCTTC; CDR3 protein: CASSWDGTPKADGYTF
D gene: -; J gene: TRBJ2-5; CDR3 length: 15; clone size: -; V gene: TRBV30; CDR3 DNA: TGTGCCTGGAGTGAGGGAACAGGAATCCAAGAGACCCAGTACTTC; CDR3 protein: CAWSEGTGIQETQYF
D gene: TRBD1; J gene: TRBJ1-2; CDR3 length: 13; clone size: -; V gene: TRBV5-4; CDR3 DNA: TGTGCCAGCAGTCACTCGGACAGGGAAGGCTACACCTTC; CDR3 protein: CASSHSDREGYTF
D gene: TRBD2; J gene: TRBJ2-2; CDR3 length: 14; clone size: -; V gene: TRBV4-2; CDR3 DNA: TGTGCCAGCAGGGCGGGGGGGAACACCGGGGAGCTGTTTTTT; CDR3 protein: CASRAGGNTGELFF
D gene: TRBD1; J gene: TRBJ1-2; CDR3 length: 14; clone size: -; V gene: TRBV19; CDR3 DNA: TGTGCCAGTAGCCGGGACAGACGGCTCGGAGGCTACACCTTC; CDR3 protein: CASSRDRRLGGYTF
D gene: -; J gene: TRBJ1-4; CDR3 length: 14; clone size: -; V gene: TRBV15; CDR3 DNA: TGTGCCACCAGCAGAGACAGGGTAGGGGAAAAACTGTTTTTT; CDR3 protein: CATSRDRVGEKLFF
D gene: TRBD2; J gene: TRBJ2-7; CDR3 length: 14; clone size: many; V gene: TRBV27; CDR3 DNA: TGTGCCAGCAGTTCTAGCGGGTACGTCTACGAGCAGTACTTC; CDR3 protein: CASSSSGYVYEQYF
D gene: -; J gene: TRBJ2-7; CDR3 length: 16; clone size: -; V gene: TRBV10-3; CDR3 DNA: TGTGCCATCAGTGAGTCGAGGGAACAGGGTAACTACGAGCAGTACTTC; CDR3 protein: CAISESREQGNYEQYF
D gene: -; J gene: TRBJ2-5; CDR3 length: 14; clone size: -; V gene: TRBV29-1; CDR3 DNA: TGCAGCGTTGAAGATCTGAGCGACCAAGAGACCCAGTACTTC; CDR3 protein: CSVEDLSDQETQYF
D gene: TRBD2; J gene: TRBJ2-1; CDR3 length: 16; clone size: -; V gene: TRBV11-3; CDR3 DNA: TGTGCCAGCAGCTTAATCGAGGCGGGGGGTTGGAATGAGCAGTTCTTC; CDR3 protein: CASSLIEAGGWNEQFF
D gene: TRBD2; J gene: TRBJ2-4; CDR3 length: 17; clone size: -; V gene: TRBV5-1; CDR3 DNA: TGCGCCAGCAGCTTGGAACTAGCGGGGGAAATAGGAAACATTCAGTACTTC; CDR3 protein: CASSLELAGEIGNIQYF
D gene: -; J gene: TRBJ1-4; CDR3 length: 14; clone size: -; V gene: TRBV5-1; CDR3 DNA: TGCGCCAGCAGCTGGGAAGGGGGTTATGAAAAACTGTTTTTT; CDR3 protein: CASSWEGGYEKLFF